The clone carrying this T cell receptor beta chain has more than one count but fewer than ten. Its specificity is not known. Germline and junction disagree at one end, which may indicate a read error. Produced via immunoSEQ multiplex PCR; TCRdb's table is partial and in-frame only. This sample yields about 5,000 clones, of which approximately 60% are seen a single time; around two fifths belongs to the top ten. The data were obtained in a study of CD8 T cell repertoires and HIV-1 epitope variants. Overall study: Twenty-five autologous and known Gag and Nef epitope variant peptides each stimulated T cells separately. The baseline condition was 1M T cells left uncultured. Cultures ran roughly ten days, with IL-2, IL-7 and IL-15 added on days 3 and 7. Points from the study as a whole: Nef KF9 drew four or five clonotypes and HW9 one, without TAALDMSHF responses.

Looked up from germline, CDR1 is PRHDT and CDR2 is FYEKMQ (reference sequence). The CDR3 loop spans 14 amino acids. The sequence came from a male donor with HIV. Sequenced sample: cultured CD8+ T cells derived from PBMCs. The chain recombines TRBV13 with TRBJ1-1; 8 positions agree with TRBD1. CDR3 protein: CASSVGTGNTEAFF. DNA for the CDR3: TGTGCCAGCAGCGTAGGGACAGGGAACACTGAAGCTTTCTTT.